Following are 5 T cell receptor beta chains from one sample sequenced in a study of cytomegalovirus exposure and HLA in healthy donors. Assay: immunoSEQ multiplex PCR; the TCRdb copy retains only in-frame clones and omits some. Of under 250,000 clones listed, about 81% were seen once; the top ten hold 0.95% to 1.5%. Specimen: PBMCs. These receptors all stem from a woman in her twenties or thirties in good health and CMV-seronegative.

The chain joins TRBV14 to TRBJ1-1; D call uncertain. V shed 0 bases and J shed 5 bases, with 16 bases lying between them. The CDR3 spans 16 residues. The germline gives CDR1 SGHDN, CDR2 FVKESK. This chain's CDR3 is CASSQDWNTGNTEAFF. CDR3 nucleotide sequence: TGTGCCAGCAGCCAAGACTGGAACACGGGTAATACTGAAGCTTTCTTT.

V usage is TRBV5-8 and J usage is TRBJ2-7, with D uncertain. V was clipped by 4 bases and J by 4 bases, with 9 bases between them. Germline V CDR1 and CDR2: SGHTS, YDEGEE. The CDR3 extends over 12 amino acids. This CDR3 is CASSPPGYEQYF. Here the CDR3 DNA reads TGTGCCAGCAGCCCCCCCGGGTACGAGCAGTACTTC.

The rearrangement joins TRBV7-6 to TRBJ2-3; D not resolved. This CDR3 is built from 14 residues. CDR1 and CDR2 (germline): SGHVS, FNYEAQ. Deletions cut 2 bases from V and 2 bases from J, with 8 bases between. The CDR3 spells CASSLRVLTDTQYF. In DNA, the CDR3 is TGTGCCAGCAGCTTAAGAGTCCTCACAGATACGCAGTATTTT.

The chain combines TRBV7-2 with TRBJ2-7; 7 nucleotides match TRBD2. After removal of 6 bases from V and 3 bases from J, the junction contained 5 bases not matched to a gene. In germline, CDR1 is SGHTA, CDR2 FQGNSA. This CDR3 contains 13 residues. The CDR3 here is CASSYSGIYEQYF. In DNA, the CDR3 is TGTGCCAGCAGTTACAGCGGGATCTACGAGCAGTACTTC.

J is TRBJ2-6 and V is TRBV5-6, with 7 bases lining up with TRBD1. J gave up 7 bases and V 3 bases, and 4 bases lay outside the gene matches. The germline CDR1 and CDR2 sequences are SGHDT and YYEEEE. This CDR3 region has 14 residues. Here the CDR3 DNA reads TGTGCCAGCAGCTCGTACAGGGGTGCCAACGTCCTGACTTTC. Its translation: CASSSYRGANVLTF.